Presented here are 12 T cell receptor beta chains from one specimen sequenced in a study of blood T cell repertoires in COVID-19. The assay was immunoSEQ multiplex PCR, and TCRdb's table has in-frame clones only and misses some. The data contain 36,000 or so clones, 85% to 90% of them singletons. The sample consisted of peripheral blood. These receptors all come from a woman in her seventies with active COVID-19.

The chain is built from TRBV12-3 or TRBV12-4 and TRBJ1-2; 9 bases are a match to TRBD1. The trim removed 5 bases at V and 7 bases at J, leaving 5 bases unmatched. The CDR3 spans 13 residues. CDR3 region: CASSLDRGTGYTF. In DNA form, the CDR3 reads TGTGCCAGCAGTCTGGACAGGGGTACTGGCTACACCTTC.

The V call is TRBV27, the J call TRBJ2-7, with D maybe TRBD2 (6 bases). CDR1 MNHEY and CDR2 SMNVEV come from the germline V gene (reference sequence). Trimming shortened V by 5 bases and J by 0 bases, and 11 bases separated the two germline ends. CDR3 size: 14 residues. CDR3 nucleotides: TGTGCCAGCAGTCCGTACGGGAGCTCCTACGAGCAGTACTTC. It specifies CASSPYGSSYEQYF.

V is TRBV14 and J is TRBJ2-7; 8 positions agree with TRBD1. V trimming: 0 bases; J trimming: 1 base; junction bases outside the gene matches: 2. CDR1 and CDR2 (germline): SGHDN, FVKESK. The CDR3 totals 15 residues. The CDR3 region is CASSQDRGRSYEQYF. The CDR3 coding sequence is TGTGCCAGCAGCCAAGACAGGGGGCGATCCTACGAGCAGTACTTC.

The chain employs TRBV7-6 and TRBJ2-1; 10 bases match TRBD2. With V trimmed by 2 bases and J by 3 bases, 4 bases remained unmatched. This CDR3 is 16 amino acids long. Per germline, CDR1 SGHVS and CDR2 FNYEAQ. CDR3 sequence reads: CASSLQSSGGYNEQFF. The CDR3 nucleotides read TGTGCCAGCAGCTTACAGTCTAGCGGGGGCTACAATGAGCAGTTCTTC. Together with reference TRBV7-6 and TRBJ2-1, the CDR3 gives the full variable domain: GAGVSQSPRYKVTKRGQDVALRCDPISGHVSLYWYRQALGQGPEFLTYFNYEAQQDKSGLPNDRFSAERPEGSISTLTIQRTEQRDSAMYRCASSLQSSGGYNEQFFGPGTRLTVL.

This rearrangement joins TRBV7-2 to TRBJ1-5; D not resolved. Trimming cost V 1 base and J 6 bases, with 10 bases left between them. The CDR3 spans 14 residues. The germline V gene has CDR1 SGHTA and CDR2 FQGNSA. The CDR3 sequence is CASSLGGSGQPQHF. The CDR3 region has the DNA TGTGCCAGCAGCTTAGGAGGGTCGGGTCAGCCCCAGCATTTT.

This chain connects TRBV18 to TRBJ2-3; no clear D gene. Germline V CDR1 and CDR2: KGHSH, LQKENI. The CDR3 loop spans 13 amino acids. Trimming removed 5 bases from V and 1 base from J, with 7 bases in between. CDR3 coding DNA: TGTGCCAGCTCAGAGGTACGCACAGATACGCAGTATTTT. The encoded protein is CASSEVRTDTQYF.

The rearrangement links TRBV5-4 to TRBJ2-1; D gene uncertain. The germline V and J ends were trimmed by 3 bases and 6 bases, with 7 bases remaining between them. CDR1 and CDR2 from the germline V gene are SGHNT and YYREEE (reference sequence). The CDR3 totals 12 residues. The CDR3: CASSSSSNEQFF. The DNA for the CDR3 is TGTGCCAGCAGCTCCTCTAGCAATGAGCAGTTCTTC.

The V gene is TRBV5-4, the J gene TRBJ2-3, with 10 nucleotides matching TRBD1. After removal of 4 bases from V and 4 bases from J, the junction contained 12 bases not matched to a gene. CDR1 SGHNT and CDR2 YYREEE come from the germline V gene (reference sequence). This CDR3 has 17 amino acids. In DNA form, the CDR3 reads TGTGCCAGCAGCCAGCCGATAGGGACAGGGGACGCAGATACGCAGTATTTT. Its translation is CASSQPIGTGDADTQYF. Variable domain in full (rest from reference TRBV5-4 and TRBJ2-3): ETGVTQSPTHLIKTRGQQVTLRCSSQSGHNTVSWYQQALGQGPQFIFQYYREEENGRGNFPPRFSGLQFPNYSSELNVNALELDDSALYLCASSQPIGTGDADTQYFGPGTRLTVL.

This clone came up once. The chain carries TRBV6-2 or TRBV6-3 and TRBJ1-4, with 10 nucleotides matching TRBD1. This CDR3 has 15 amino acids. Germline trimming cut 4 bases from V and 8 bases from J; bases unmatched to any gene: 7. CDR1 is MNHEY and CDR2 is SVGEGT in the germline V gene. CDR3 DNA sequence: TGTGCCAGCAGTTCCGGACAGGGGGGAGAGGAAAAACTGTTTTTT. Its protein is CASSSGQGGEEKLFF.

This clone has just one count. This rearrangement joins TRBV15 to TRBJ2-4; 8 bases are shared with TRBD2. CDR1 is LNHNV, CDR2 YYDKDF, per germline (reference sequence). The CDR3 is made up of 15 amino acids. The V segment lost 0 bases and the J segment 7 bases; nucleotides outside the gene matches: 5. CDR3 in amino acids: CATSRDGTRENIQYF. The CDR3 nucleotides are TGTGCCACCAGCAGAGACGGGACTAGAGAGAACATTCAGTACTTC.

This chain uses TRBV18 with TRBJ2-2, with 7 bases lining up with TRBD1. Unmatched junction bases numbered 2, after V lost 5 bases and J lost 2 bases. Germline V CDR1 and CDR2: KGHSH, LQKENI. This CDR3 region has 14 residues. CDR3: CASSGTVNTGELFF. The CDR3 DNA follows: TGTGCCAGCTCAGGGACAGTTAACACCGGGGAGCTGTTTTTT.

This clone was recorded once. The genes are TRBV19 and TRBJ2-1, with D maybe TRBD2 (6 bases). Germline V CDR1 and CDR2: LNHDA, SQIVND (reference sequence). The CDR3 length is 16 residues. Trimming shortened V by 0 bases and J by 6 bases, and 15 bases separated the two germline ends. CDR3 in DNA: TGTGCCAGTAGTATAGAAGTGGCTAGCGCGTTCAATGAGCAGTTCTTC. Translating it yields CASSIEVASAFNEQFF.